The clone carrying this T cell receptor beta chain occurred a few times. The sample belongs to a study of breast tumors, draining lymph nodes, adjacent tissues. Trimming took off 5 bases at V and 5 bases at J, with 16 bases between the two ends. CDR1 is SGHNT, CDR2 YYREEE, per germline (reference sequence). The CDR3 is made up of 14 amino acids. Axillary draining lymph nodes of breast cancer patients supplied the node samples. One entry per CDR3 protein results from TCRdb running MiXCR on the multiplex PCR reads. This sample has 200,000 to 300,000 distinct CDR3 sequences, with more than 30% found just once.

The chain has TRBV5-4 and TRBJ1-2; D possibly corresponds to TRBD1 (5 bases). The TCR sequence derives from a female donor with breast cancer. Some clones in this sample may be carry-over from other donors' samples. The specimen sequenced was axillary lymph node tissue. CDR3 in amino acids: CASRQPGPPYGYTF. In DNA form, the CDR3 reads TGTGCCAGCAGGCAACCGGGACCGCCTTATGGCTACACCTTC.